The entry below describes one TCR beta chain. Its specificity is unknown. The data stem from a study of CD8+ T cells in alopecia areata. General study results and limits: Patients shared TCRs less clearly than mice did, possibly for HLA-related reasons. The study found higher clonality in lesional than normal scalp, especially in alopecia totalis/universalis.

RNA extraction was followed by reverse transcription into cDNA, which acted as the sequencing template. Data came from immunoSEQ multiplex PCR; TCRdb stores just in-frame clones and leaves some out. Of roughly 120,000 clones detected, less than 70% appear once; the ten largest clones hold roughly 3.1%. The CDR3 is 15 residues long. CDR1 is SNHLY and CDR2 is FYNNEI in the germline V gene. V dropped 2 bases and J dropped 7 bases, with 12 bases sitting between them. V and J are TRBV2 and TRBJ1-6, with TRBD1 as a possible D gene (5 bases). The sequenced material came from CD4+ T cells sorted from blood. The TCR sequence derives from a human donor in good health. CDR3 DNA: TGTGCCAGCAGTGAATTAGGGGCGCGCAATTCACCCCTCCACTTT. Translation: CASSELGARNSPLHF.